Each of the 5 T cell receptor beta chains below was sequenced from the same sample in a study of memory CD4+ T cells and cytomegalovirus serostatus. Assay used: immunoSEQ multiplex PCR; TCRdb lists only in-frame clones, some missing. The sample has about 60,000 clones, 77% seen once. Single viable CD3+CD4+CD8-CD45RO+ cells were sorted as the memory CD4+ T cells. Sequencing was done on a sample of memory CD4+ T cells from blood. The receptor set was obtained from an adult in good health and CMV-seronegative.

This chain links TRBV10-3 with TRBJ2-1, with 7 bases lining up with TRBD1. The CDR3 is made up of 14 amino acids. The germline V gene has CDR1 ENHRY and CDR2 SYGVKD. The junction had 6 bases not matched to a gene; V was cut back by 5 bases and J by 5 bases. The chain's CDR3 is CAISTGTVNNEQFF. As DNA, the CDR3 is TGTGCCATCAGTACCGGGACAGTAAACAATGAGCAGTTCTTC.

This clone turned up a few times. CDR3 sequence reads: CASSSGPKDEQYF. The CDR3 nucleotides read TGTGCCAGCAGCTCTGGACCGAAAGACGAGCAGTACTTC. The chain employs TRBV11-2 and TRBJ2-7, with D hard to call. The V and J ends lost 4 bases and 5 bases respectively, with 12 bases between them. Germline lookup yields CDR1 SGHAT and CDR2 FQNNGV. The CDR3 loop spans 13 amino acids.

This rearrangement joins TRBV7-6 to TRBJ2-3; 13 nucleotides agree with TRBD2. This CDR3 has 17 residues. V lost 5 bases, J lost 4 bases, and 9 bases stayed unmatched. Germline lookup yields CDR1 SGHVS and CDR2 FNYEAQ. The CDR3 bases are TGTGCCAGCAGCCCCCGGACTAGCGGGAGACGAGCAGATACGCAGTATTTT. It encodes CASSPRTSGRRADTQYF.

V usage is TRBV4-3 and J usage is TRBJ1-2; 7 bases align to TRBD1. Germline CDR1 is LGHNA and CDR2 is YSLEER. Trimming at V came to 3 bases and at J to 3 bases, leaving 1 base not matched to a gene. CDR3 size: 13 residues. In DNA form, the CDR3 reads TGCGCCAGCAGCCACGGACAGGACTATGGCTACACCTTC. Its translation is CASSHGQDYGYTF.

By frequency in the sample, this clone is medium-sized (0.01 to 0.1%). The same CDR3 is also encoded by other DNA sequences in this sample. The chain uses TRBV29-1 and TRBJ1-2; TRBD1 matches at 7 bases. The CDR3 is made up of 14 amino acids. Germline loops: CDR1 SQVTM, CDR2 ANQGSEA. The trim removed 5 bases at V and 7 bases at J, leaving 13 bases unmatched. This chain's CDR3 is CSVRPVQGRGGYTF. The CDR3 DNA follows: TGCAGCGTTAGGCCCGTACAGGGGCGGGGTGGCTACACCTTC.